This T cell receptor (beta chain) was found in a study of radiotherapy plus CTLA-4 blockade in lung cancer. About the research overall: Of the patients, 15% to 20% showed objective responses and more than 30% attained disease control.

Assay: immunoSEQ multiplex PCR; the TCRdb copy retains only in-frame clones and omits some. Of roughly 50,000 clones listed, 75% to 90% are singletons. Treatment of patients with chemo-refractory metastatic non-small-cell lung cancer consisted of focal radiation plus CTLA-4 blockade with ipilimumab. Germline assignment: CDR1 SGHDN and CDR2 FVKESK. The germline V and J ends were trimmed by 2 bases and 4 bases, with 9 bases remaining between them. This CDR3 comprises 14 residues. Study observations and caveats: Blood TCR clones of tumor origin expanded after radiotherapy plus ipilimumab. Alongside interferon-beta, early blood T cell clone dynamics were reportedly the best predictor of response.

As concerns this clone: Its target is not known.

The clonotype was recovered from a human donor with non-small cell lung cancer that progressed on radiotherapy plus ipilimumab. Some clones in this sample may be carry-over from other donors' samples. The chain uses TRBV14 and TRBJ1-3, with D tentatively TRBD1 (6 bases). The sequencing here drew on peripheral blood, taken from a patient treated with radiotherapy plus ipilimumab. CDR3 amino acids: CASSQSGDGNTIYF. The CDR3 nucleotides are TGTGCCAGCAGCCAATCAGGGGACGGAAACACCATATATTTT.